These 22 T cell receptor beta chains originate from one sample sequenced in a study of read filtering for tumor transcriptome and immune sequencing (dated by TCRdb to 2019 to 2021). Sequencing instrument: Illumina HiSeq 4000. The Immunoverse kit was used to build TCR libraries from about 400 ng RNA, with molecular barcoded adaptors covering alpha/delta and beta/gamma chains. TCRdb reanalyzed the raw reads on its own, using fastp at Q25 for trimming and MiXCR for clone calling, and kept in-frame beta chains. Under each unique CDR3 protein, matching rows form one entry showing the most common genes and DNA. This sample is represented by about 35,000 distinct CDR3 sequences; more than 13% of them were singletons. 6% to 8% of the sample is held by the ten biggest clonotypes. The sample taken for sequencing was a population of CD138-negative cells sorted from bone marrow. What the cell subset or site label conveys for this sample: bone marrow mononuclear cells depleted of CD138+ plasma/myeloma cells by negative magnetic selection. The receptor source for this set is a donor at least 40 years old with multiple myeloma.

This clonotype was seen at least ten times. V gene TRBV6-6 combines with J gene TRBJ1-5; 7 bases line up with TRBD1. The V and J ends lost 3 bases and 4 bases, in that order; junction bases with no gene match: 3. Germline V gene data show CDR1 as MNHNY and CDR2 as SVGAGI (reference sequence). The length of the CDR3 is 14 residues. DNA of the CDR3: TGTGCCAGCAGTTATGGGACAGTGAATCAGCCCCAGCATTTT. Protein: CASSYGTVNQPQHF.

The gene calls are TRBV11-2 and TRBJ2-7; D unclear. The CDR3 is 14 residues long. CDR1 is SGHAT and CDR2 is FQNNGV in the germline V gene. The germline V and J ends were trimmed by 2 bases and 2 bases, with 10 bases remaining between them. The CDR3 spells CASSLTDGAYEQYF. CDR3 coding DNA: TGTGCCAGCAGCTTAACGGACGGCGCCTACGAGCAGTACTTC.

V is TRBV7-9 and J is TRBJ2-1; 9 bases fit TRBD1. Trimming removed 2 bases from V and 6 bases from J; junction bases left unmatched: 5. The V gene's germline CDR1 is SEHNR and CDR2 FQNEAQ (reference sequence). The CDR3 covers 15 residues. The CDR3 protein is CASSLRDREANEQFF. The CDR3 nucleotides read TGTGCCAGCAGCTTACGGGACAGGGAGGCCAATGAGCAGTTCTTC.

This clonotype was seen ten or more times. Here the CDR3 reads CASNDPGQGFSQPQHF. The DNA of the CDR3 is TGTGCCAGCAACGATCCGGGACAGGGATTTAGTCAGCCCCAGCATTTT. V usage is TRBV6-2 or TRBV6-3 and J usage is TRBJ1-5; 9 bases align to TRBD1. With 7 bases clipped from V and 6 bases from J, the junction kept 13 bases outside the gene matches. CDR1 MNHEY and CDR2 SVGEGT come from the germline V gene. The CDR3 extends over 16 amino acids.

This clonotype was seen at least ten times. The chain recombines TRBV14 with TRBJ2-5; 9 positions match TRBD2. V gave up 6 bases and J gave up 1 base; unmatched junction bases: 9. Looked up from germline, CDR1 is SGHDN and CDR2 is FVKESK. The CDR3 spans 16 residues. CDR3 loop: CASSQPSSGGQETQYF. As DNA, the CDR3 is TGTGCCAGCAGTCAACCGAGTAGCGGGGGCCAAGAGACCCAGTACTTC.

Ten or more counts support this clonotype. This chain links TRBV20-1 with TRBJ2-3, with D possibly being TRBD2 (7 bases). This CDR3 has 16 amino acids. V gave up 3 bases and J gave up 5 bases, with 21 bases separating them. Germline V gives CDR1 DFQATT, CDR2 SNEGSKA (reference sequence). The CDR3 DNA sequence: TGCAGTGCTAGCTCATCGCGGGGGCCTTCCGGAGATACGCAGTATTTT. Translation gives CSASSSRGPSGDTQYF.

Ten or more counts support this clonotype. The chain is built from TRBV6-2 or TRBV6-3 and TRBJ1-2, with 7 nucleotides matching TRBD1. The CDR3 runs to 14 residues. Germline CDR1 reads MNHEY; CDR2 reads SVGEGT. Trimming took 6 bases from V and 5 from J; bases not matched to a gene: 9. In DNA, the CDR3 is TGTGCCAGCAGGGGGACAGCGGAAGGATATGGCTACACCTTC. The encoded protein is CASRGTAEGYGYTF.

On this clonotype itself: A much larger clonotype is one base distant, so this may be a read error. Since no conserved phenylalanine or tryptophan closes the CDR3, a read error is the likely cause. This chain uses TRBV19 with TRBJ2-2, with a possible D match to TRBD2 (6 bases). There are 16 residues in the CDR3. CDR1 and CDR2 (germline): LNHDA, SQIVND (reference sequence). V gave up 0 bases and J gave up 1 base, with 9 bases separating them. DNA of the CDR3: TGTGCCAGTAGTATAGATGGCGGGAAGAACACCGGGGAGCTGTTTTCT. Protein product: CASSIDGGKNTGELFS.

This clonotype was observed many times. The chain joins TRBV5-1 to TRBJ1-1; 7 nucleotides line up with TRBD1. V lost 3 bases to trimming and J lost 1 base; unmatched junction nucleotides: 3. The germline V gene has CDR1 SGHRS and CDR2 YFSETQ. This CDR3 is 14 amino acids long. DNA for the CDR3: TGCGCCAGCAGCTGGCAGGGGGGGAACACTGAAGCTTTCTTT. Translation gives CASSWQGGNTEAFF.

This clonotype was picked up many times. The CDR3 protein is CANLLLAKNIQYF. DNA for the CDR3: TGTGCCAACCTACTCTTAGCCAAAAACATTCAGTACTTC. V and J are TRBV6-4 and TRBJ2-4; D is unresolved. The CDR3 runs 13 residues. In germline, CDR1 is MRHNA, CDR2 SNTAGT. With 10 bases removed from V and 0 bases from J, the gap between germline ends came to 10 bases.

The V and J genes are TRBV7-9 and TRBJ2-1, with a weak D call TRBD2 (6 bases). The CDR3 contains 13 residues. The ends were cut back, 7 bases at V and 4 bases at J, with 11 bases in the middle. CDR1 and CDR2 (germline): SEHNR, FQNEAQ (reference sequence). CDR3 sequence: CASILAGYNEQFF. DNA for the CDR3: TGTGCCAGCATCCTGGCGGGGTACAATGAGCAGTTCTTC.

In its sample, this clonotype was seen many times. The chain recombines TRBV27 with TRBJ1-2, with TRBD1 identical over 7 bases. The germline gives CDR1 MNHEY, CDR2 SMNVEV (reference sequence). This CDR3 region has 14 residues. Trimming took 5 bases from V and 4 from J; bases not matched to a gene: 7. CDR3 in DNA: TGTGCCAGCAGTCCCTCGACAGGGCCCTATGGCTACACCTTC. Translation gives CASSPSTGPYGYTF.

This clonotype was observed many times. The rearrangement joins TRBV4-2 to TRBJ1-3, with D possibly TRBD1 on 6 matching bases. V was shortened by 3 bases and J by 4 bases, with 13 bases between the two germline ends. The length of the CDR3 is 15 residues. CDR1 is LGHNA and CDR2 is YNFKEQ in the germline V gene. The CDR3 region is CASSQDGQLGNTIYF. CDR3 sequence (DNA): TGTGCCAGCAGCCAGGATGGACAGTTGGGAAACACCATATATTTT.

The sample holds many counts of this clonotype. The chain couples TRBV27 to TRBJ1-5, with TRBD1 identical over 7 bases. The germline V gene encodes CDR1 MNHEY and CDR2 SMNVEV (reference sequence). This CDR3 is 15 amino acids long. The J segment lost 2 bases and the V segment lost 5 bases, leaving 6 bases of the junction unmatched. As DNA, the CDR3 is TGTGCCAGCAGTGCGACAGGGAGCGGCAATCAGCCCCAGCATTTT. It encodes CASSATGSGNQPQHF.

This clonotype has ten or more counts. This chain links TRBV30 with TRBJ2-1, with TRBD2 matching 9 bases. J gave up 7 bases and V 4 bases, and 11 bases lay outside the gene matches. The CDR3 totals 15 residues. CDR1 and CDR2 from the germline V gene are GTSNPN and SVGIG (reference sequence). The CDR3 region is CAWTGGGRALNEQFF. CDR3 coding DNA: TGTGCCTGGACCGGCGGCGGGAGGGCCTTAAATGAGCAGTTCTTC.

At least ten counts were recorded for this clonotype. V is TRBV29-1 and J is TRBJ2-2; D unresolved. CDR3 length: 13 residues. The V end lost 4 bases, the J end lost 8 bases, and 14 bases lay between the germline ends. The germline V gene encodes CDR1 SQVTM and CDR2 ANQGSEA. The CDR3 sequence is CSVALAGLGELFF. CDR3 nucleotides: TGCAGCGTTGCCCTTGCCGGGCTGGGGGAGCTGTTTTTT.

The chain has TRBV12-3 or TRBV12-4 and TRBJ2-5; D is possibly TRBD2 (5 bases). Trimming took 3 bases from V and 1 from J, leaving 9 bases between them. This CDR3 has 14 amino acids. This chain's CDR3 is CASSLGRGQETQYF. The DNA for the CDR3 is TGTGCCAGCAGTTTGGGTCGGGGCCAAGAGACCCAGTACTTC.

As concerns this clonotype: A read error is likely here: a far larger clone is one base away. The chain is built from TRBV28 and TRBJ2-1; D remains ambiguous. The end of the DNA fits TRBJ2-7 better, so the J call may be wrong. The CDR3 totals 15 residues. Germline values: CDR1 MDHEN, CDR2 SYDVKM. CDR3 DNA: TGTGCCAGCAGCCCTTGGGTGCCTAGCTCCTACGAGCAGTACTTC. Translation gives CASSPWVPSSYEQYF.

This clonotype was detected ten times or more. The chain recombines TRBV20-1 with TRBJ1-2, with TRBD1 as a possible D gene (5 bases). The CDR3 has 13 residues. V shed 3 bases and J shed 6 bases, with 14 bases lying between them. Germline values: CDR1 DFQATT, CDR2 SNEGSKA (reference sequence). The CDR3 is CSARTQGIDGYTF. CDR3 nucleotides: TGCAGTGCTAGGACTCAGGGAATCGATGGCTACACCTTC.

As to this clonotype: Without the conserved terminal phenylalanine or tryptophan, this CDR3 likely stems from a read error. V is TRBV11-3 and J is TRBJ2-1; D might be TRBD2 (7 bases). Germline V CDR1 and CDR2: SGHNT, YENEEA. The CDR3 sequence is 17 residues long. The CDR3 region has the DNA TGCGCCAGCAGCTTAGGCGGGGGCGGGAGCTCCCACAATGAGCAGTTCTCC. Its translation is CASSLGGGGSSHNEQFS.

This clonotype appeared many times. J is TRBJ1-1 and V is TRBV5-1; 8 bases map to TRBD1. Trimming took 3 bases from V and 0 from J; bases not matched to a gene: 4. Germline lookup yields CDR1 SGHRS and CDR2 YFSETQ. The CDR3 is 15 amino acids. The CDR3 DNA reads TGCGCCAGCAGCTCGACAGGGGCGGTGAACACTGAAGCTTTCTTT. It is translated as CASSSTGAVNTEAFF.

This clonotype has just a few counts. The genes are TRBV28 and TRBJ2-1; no reliable D call. Deletions cut 8 bases from V and 2 bases from J, with 19 bases between. This CDR3 contains 16 residues. Germline CDR1 reads MDHEN; CDR2 reads SYDVKM. The CDR3 is CASLGNRRSTYNEQFF. The CDR3 DNA follows: TGTGCCAGCTTGGGGAACAGACGGTCGACCTACAATGAGCAGTTCTTC.